The 29 T cell receptor beta chains presented below share a single source sample, sequenced in a study of T cells in Graves' hyperthyroidism and ophthalmopathy. RNA transcripts gave rise to amplified TCR beta CDR3 regions. The HTBI primer set served for first-round RT-PCR of the TCR CDR3. In TCRdb, the multiplex PCR reads were re-called with MiXCR into one record per CDR3 protein. The repertoire includes fewer than 500,000 distinct CDR3 sequences, about 15% of them detected once, and 20% sits in the top ten. Sequences were obtained from blood. These receptors were obtained from a woman aged 25 to 39 with Graves' ophthalmopathy.

This clonotype was detected many times. The CDR3: CASGDAGGSDTQYF. The CDR3, as DNA: TGTGCTAGTGGGGACGCCGGGGGGTCGGATACGCAGTATTTT. The J gene is TRBJ2-3, the V gene TRBV12-5; 7 positions match TRBD2. Per germline, CDR1 LGHNT and CDR2 FRNRAP. V gave up 6 bases and J gave up 6 bases; unmatched junction bases: 9. The CDR3 has 14 residues.

At least ten counts were recorded for this clonotype. The rearrangement links TRBV3-1 to TRBJ2-7; D is ambiguous. In germline, CDR1 is LGHDT, CDR2 YNNKEL (reference sequence). V lost 0 bases, J lost 7 bases, and 10 bases lay in between. The CDR3 runs to 13 residues. The CDR3 protein is CASSQEFLPEQYF. In nucleotides, the CDR3 is TGTGCCAGCAGCCAAGAATTCCTGCCAGAGCAGTACTTC.

This clonotype has a count of ten or more. The V gene is TRBV28, the J gene TRBJ2-7; 7 bases map to TRBD2. The CDR3 consists of 13 residues. V shed 5 bases and J 5 bases; nucleotides not matched to a gene: 6. Germline CDR1 is MDHEN and CDR2 is SYDVKM. CDR3 in amino acids: CASSREVINEQYF. The DNA of the CDR3 is TGTGCCAGCAGTCGGGAGGTAATAAACGAGCAGTACTTC.

This chain uses TRBV11-2 with TRBJ2-7; 7 bases fit TRBD1. This CDR3 contains 16 residues. CDR1 is SGHAT, CDR2 FQNNGV, per germline. V trimming: 4 bases; J trimming: 5 bases; junction bases outside the gene matches: 14. The chain's CDR3 is CASSSNRGSGVDEQYF. CDR3 sequence (DNA): TGTGCCAGCAGCTCCAACAGGGGATCGGGCGTCGACGAGCAGTACTTC.

In its sample, this clonotype was seen many times. The gene calls are TRBV28 and TRBJ1-6; tentatively, D is TRBD1 (5 bases). The V gene lost 5 bases and the J gene lost 3 bases, with 14 bases spanning the gap. Germline lookup yields CDR1 MDHEN and CDR2 SYDVKM. This CDR3 comprises 16 residues. DNA for the CDR3: TGTGCCAGCAGTGGCGTAGACAGTTACTATAATTCACCCCTCCACTTT. It encodes CASSGVDSYYNSPLHF.

This clonotype was detected many times. This rearrangement joins TRBV28 to TRBJ2-3, with unresolved D. The germline V gene encodes CDR1 MDHEN and CDR2 SYDVKM. V dropped 2 bases and J dropped 2 bases, with 8 bases sitting between them. The CDR3 length is 14 residues. The CDR3 is CASSLQPLTDTQYF. DNA of the CDR3: TGTGCCAGCAGTTTACAGCCACTCACAGATACGCAGTATTTT.

This clonotype has a count of ten or more. An end of the junction differs from the germline gene, which may be a read error. The chain has TRBV6-1 and TRBJ2-5; unclear D gene. CDR1 is MNHNS and CDR2 is SASEGT in the germline V gene. The CDR3 loop spans 13 amino acids. Here the CDR3 reads CAISLSPHETQYF. The CDR3 bases are TGTGCCATCAGTCTGAGTCCCCACGAGACCCAGTACTTC.

This clonotype was detected many times. This sequence joins TRBV3-1 and TRBJ2-1; D is ambiguous. Trimming cost V 0 bases and J 3 bases, with 15 bases left between them. This CDR3 region has 17 residues. Germline CDR1 LGHDT, CDR2 YNNKEL (reference sequence). Here the CDR3 DNA reads TGTGCCAGCAGCCAAGAACTCCAGGCTCGTTTCTACAATGAGCAGTTCTTC. Translation gives CASSQELQARFYNEQFF.

This sequence joins TRBV25-1 and TRBJ1-2; 8 bases fit TRBD1. The V gene's germline CDR1 is MGHDK and CDR2 SYGVNS. V lost 6 bases to trimming and J lost 4 bases; unmatched junction nucleotides: 4. The CDR3 sequence is 13 residues long. As DNA, the CDR3 is TGTGCCAGCAGGGGACAGGACTCCTATGGCTACACCTTC. As protein: CASRGQDSYGYTF.

This clonotype was counted many times. The chain is built from TRBV7-9 and TRBJ1-6; no reliable D call. The CDR3 is made up of 15 amino acids. Germline V gene sequence: CDR1 SEHNR, CDR2 FQNEAQ (reference sequence). Trimming cost V 5 bases and J 7 bases, with 15 bases left between them. The CDR3 coding sequence is TGTGCCAGCAGCGTCACCTCTGCCGCAAATTCACCCCTCCACTTT. Translation: CASSVTSAANSPLHF.

There are many counts of this clonotype. The gene calls are TRBV3-1 and TRBJ1-2; D remains ambiguous. Trimming cost V 1 base and J 4 bases, with 7 bases left between them. Germline CDR1 and CDR2: LGHDT and YNNKEL (reference sequence). There are 13 residues in the CDR3. CDR3 DNA sequence: TGTGCCAGCAGCCAAGTAGGGAGCTATGGCTACACCTTC. This gives the protein CASSQVGSYGYTF.

The chain recombines TRBV24-1 with TRBJ2-3, with TRBD1 identical over 9 bases. With V trimmed by 7 bases and J by 5 bases, 12 bases remained unmatched. The germline V gene encodes CDR1 KGHDR and CDR2 SFDVKD. The CDR3 is made up of 16 amino acids. The CDR3: CATRLGDRVQGDTQYF. The DNA for the CDR3 is TGTGCCACCAGACTGGGGGACAGGGTGCAGGGAGATACGCAGTATTTT.

This chain links TRBV6-2 or TRBV6-3 with TRBJ2-7; D possibly corresponds to TRBD2 (5 bases). Per the germline V gene, CDR1 is MNHEY and CDR2 is SVGEGT. This CDR3 spans 13 amino acids. Trimming took off 7 bases at V and 6 bases at J, with 16 bases between the two ends. The CDR3 spells CASKKLESPEQYF. The CDR3 nucleotides read TGTGCCAGCAAAAAACTAGAATCCCCCGAGCAGTACTTC.

This clonotype was recorded at least ten times. This chain connects TRBV7-2 to TRBJ2-1, with D maybe TRBD2 (6 bases). Germline CDR1 reads SGHTA; CDR2 reads FQGNSA. CDR3 size: 18 residues. Trimming removed 3 bases at V and 0 bases at J, with 18 bases between. In DNA, the CDR3 is TGTGCCAGCAGCTTTTCACTAGCTGGGGCGAGCTCCTACAATGAGCAGTTCTTC. It codes for CASSFSLAGASSYNEQFF.

This clonotype has at least ten counts. This chain joins TRBV13 and TRBJ2-5; D is uncertain. The V gene's germline CDR1 is PRHDT and CDR2 FYEKMQ (reference sequence). The V end was cut by 4 bases, the J end by 4 bases, with 19 bases between. This CDR3 region has 16 residues. Here the CDR3 reads CASSSTLLSKRETQYF. CDR3 in DNA: TGTGCCAGCAGCTCCACCCTCTTGTCTAAACGAGAGACCCAGTACTTC.

Points on this clonotype: A much larger clone is a single base away; this may be a read error. V is TRBV15 and J is TRBJ1-1; D is possibly TRBD1 (6 bases). This CDR3 is built from 13 residues. From germline, CDR1 is LNHNV and CDR2 YYDKDF (reference sequence). The CDR3 region is CTTSRDMNTEAFF. The DNA for the CDR3 is TGTACCACCAGCAGGGACATGAACACTGAAGCTTTCTTT.

Concerning this clonotype itself: Without the conserved terminal phenylalanine or tryptophan, this CDR3 likely stems from a read error. This sequence joins TRBV2 and TRBJ1-2; perhaps TRBD1 as D (5 bases). Trimming took off 2 bases at V and 4 bases at J, with 11 bases between the two ends. The CDR3 length is 14 residues. Germline V lookup: CDR1 SNHLY, CDR2 FYNNEI. The CDR3: CASSEWGRGYGYTS. CDR3 coding DNA: TGTGCCAGCAGTGAATGGGGGAGGGGCTATGGCTACACCTCC.

This clonotype was picked up one time. V and J are TRBV3-1 and TRBJ2-3, with unresolved D. This CDR3 is 16 amino acids long. Germline-derived CDR1 and CDR2 are LGHDT and YNNKEL (reference sequence). V was clipped by 1 base and J by 0 bases, with 11 bases between them. The CDR3 loop reads CASSQVIGRSTDTQYF. The CDR3 DNA sequence: TGTGCCAGCAGCCAAGTGATAGGGCGTAGCACAGATACGCAGTATTTT.

V usage is TRBV20-1 and J usage is TRBJ1-4; possible D gene TRBD1, 5 bases. This CDR3 contains 14 residues. Germline CDR1 reads DFQATT; CDR2 reads SNEGSKA (reference sequence). V shed 0 bases and J shed 4 bases, with 9 bases lying between them. The CDR3 protein is CSARDMGLNEKLFF. The CDR3 DNA reads as TGCAGTGCTAGAGATATGGGACTTAATGAAAAACTGTTTTTT.

In the case of this clonotype: A much bigger clone sits one base away, suggesting this may be a read error. J is TRBJ2-3 and V is TRBV12-3 or TRBV12-4; the match to TRBD2 covers 7 bases. Trimming cost V 6 bases and J 4 bases; bases outside gene matches: 7. The CDR3 loop spans 14 amino acids. The CDR3 sequence is CASRTSELSDTQYF. The CDR3 nucleotides read TGTGCCAGCAGAACTAGCGAACTCTCAGATACGCAGTATTTT.

This clonotype was picked up many times. The chain joins TRBV7-8 to TRBJ1-3; 7 bases agree with TRBD1. The CDR3 totals 17 residues. V gave up 3 bases and J gave up 4 bases; unmatched junction bases: 12. Germline V CDR1 and CDR2: SGHVS, FQNEAQ. The DNA for the CDR3 is TGTGCCAGCAGCTTGCAACAAAACAGGGGAAGGGGAAACACCATATATTTT. This encodes CASSLQQNRGRGNTIYF.

This clonotype was seen ten or more times. This sequence joins TRBV2 and TRBJ2-5; TRBD2 agrees at 14 bases. The trim removed 5 bases at V and 4 bases at J, leaving 6 bases unmatched. Germline V lookup: CDR1 SNHLY, CDR2 FYNNEI. The CDR3 has 16 residues. CDR3 sequence (DNA): TGTGCCAGCAGTTATCCGGGACTAGCGGGGGTAGAGACCCAGTACTTC. Translated, it gives CASSYPGLAGVETQYF.

The chain couples TRBV25-1 to TRBJ1-6, with D uncertain. CDR1 is MGHDK, CDR2 SYGVNS, per germline. Trimming removed 3 bases from V and 0 bases from J, with 6 bases in between. This CDR3 has 15 residues. This chain's CDR3 is CASSEVTSYNSPLHF. The CDR3 DNA sequence: TGTGCCAGCAGTGAGGTTACCTCCTATAATTCACCCCTCCACTTT.

This clonotype was counted ten times or more. The rearrangement links TRBV3-1 to TRBJ2-3; no definite D call. Germline V gene data show CDR1 as LGHDT and CDR2 as YNNKEL (reference sequence). CDR3 length: 12 amino acids. Trimming cost V 3 bases and J 6 bases, with 7 bases left between them. The DNA of the CDR3 is TGTGCCAGCAGCCATTCCTCCGATACGCAGTATTTT. This gives the protein CASSHSSDTQYF.

This clonotype has only a few counts. The CDR3 nucleotides read TGCAGTGCTAGAGATTACGGCAAACTCTACGAGCAGTACTTC. This gives the protein CSARDYGKLYEQYF. V gene TRBV20-1 combines with J gene TRBJ2-7; D gene unclear. Germline V gene lookup returns CDR1 DFQATT and CDR2 SNEGSKA (reference sequence). Deletions cut 0 bases from V and 3 bases from J, with 12 bases between. This CDR3 spans 14 amino acids.

V is TRBV3-1 and J is TRBJ2-7; D may correspond to TRBD1 or TRBD2 (5 bases each). The CDR3 is 13 residues long. Germline loops: CDR1 LGHDT, CDR2 YNNKEL (reference sequence). The V gene lost 6 bases and the J gene lost 3 bases, with 12 bases spanning the gap. The CDR3 reads CASRTLGGYEQYF. The CDR3 region has the DNA TGTGCCAGCAGAACCCTTGGGGGCTACGAGCAGTACTTC.

In this sample, this clonotype turned up many times. The CDR3: CSVDGRGEVDTQYF. CDR3 nucleotides: TGCAGCGTTGACGGCCGCGGGGAGGTAGATACGCAGTATTTT. The genes are TRBV29-1 and TRBJ2-3, with D tentatively TRBD2 (6 bases). V lost 3 bases and J lost 5, with 15 bases in between. The CDR3 runs 14 residues. Germline lookup yields CDR1 SQVTM and CDR2 ANQGSEA.

The rearrangement joins TRBV12-3 or TRBV12-4 to TRBJ1-6, with 7 bases lining up with TRBD1. Losses at the gene ends were 6 bases for V and 10 bases for J; bases not matched to a gene: 12. This CDR3 has 15 residues. CDR3 loop: CASRPTTGFISPLHF. CDR3 DNA sequence: TGTGCCAGCAGGCCCACGACAGGGTTCATCTCACCCCTCCACTTT.

About this clonotype itself: It may be a read error: a sequence one base away is much more abundant. The chain uses TRBV4-1 and TRBJ1-2, with 9 bases that match TRBD1. CDR3 length: 13 amino acids. CDR1 is MGHRA, CDR2 YSYEKL, per germline. The CDR3 is CASSGRTGAGYAF. DNA of the CDR3: TGCGCCAGCAGCGGGAGGACAGGGGCTGGCTACGCCTTC.